This record looks at one TCR beta chain sequence and its context. No antigen is known for it. Trimming took 2 bases from V and 4 from J; bases not matched to a gene: 5. Per germline, CDR1 MDHEN and CDR2 SYDVKM. The CDR3 sequence is 15 residues long. These data belong to a study of shared clonotypes between healthy human individuals. Overall study findings and caveats: Estimated richness was generally greater in naive than memory subsets.

The naive CD8 subset, CD45RO-negative cells positively selected for CCR7, excluded terminally differentiated effector memory CD45RA+ cells. Clones were read by immunoSEQ multiplex PCR, and TCRdb kept only the in-frame ones, dropping some. The profile shows about 550,000 clones, about 95% of them singletons. The origin of this receptor is a woman younger than 45 in good health. The source material was naive CD8+ T cells sorted from blood. V and J are TRBV28 and TRBJ2-7; 10 bases map to TRBD2. The chain's CDR3 is CASSLLGLAAYEQYF. The CDR3 nucleotides are TGTGCCAGCAGTTTACTAGGACTAGCGGCTTACGAGCAGTACTTC. The full variable domain, in which reference TRBV28 and TRBJ2-7 provide the parts outside the CDR3, is DVKVTQSSRYLVKRTGEKVFLECVQDMDHENMFWYRQDPGLGLRLIYFSYDVKMKEKGDIPEGYSVSREKKERFSLILESASTNQTSMYLCASSLLGLAAYEQYFGPGTRLTVT.